This passage covers 30 T cell receptor beta chains from one sample sequenced in a study of Graves' ophthalmopathy and Graves' hyperthyroidism. RNA served as the template for amplifying TCR beta CDR3 regions. Investigators did first-round RT-PCR with HTBI primers, then second-round multiplex PCR. TCRdb reprocessed the multiplex PCR reads via MiXCR and lists one record per CDR3 protein. The table lists over 500,000 distinct CDR3 sequences, 20% to 25% of them singletons, with more than 5.5% in the top ten. Sequencing was performed on peripheral blood. The receptors originated from a woman aged 18-29 years with stable Graves' hyperthyroidism. Some clones in this sample may be carry-over from other donors' samples.

J is TRBJ2-7 and V is TRBV6-1, with TRBD1 matching 8 bases. V trimming: 6 bases; J trimming: 7 bases; junction bases outside the gene matches: 14. The CDR3 has 15 residues. Germline CDR1 MNHNS, CDR2 SASEGT. The CDR3 coding sequence is TGTGCCAGCAGCGAACAAGACCAGGGGGCGGAAGAGCAGTACTTC. It encodes CASSEQDQGAEEQYF.

This clonotype has ten or more counts. The chain has TRBV12-3 or TRBV12-4 and TRBJ1-2; D is uncertain. Trimming took off 7 bases at V and 14 bases at J, with 29 bases between the two ends. This CDR3 comprises 15 residues. The CDR3 loop is CASNSRERIPVVETF. CDR3 DNA sequence: TGTGCCAGCAACAGTCGGGAAAGGATTCCGGTTGTGGAAACCTTC.

The J gene is TRBJ2-7, the V gene TRBV6-1; TRBD1 might be the D (6 bases). CDR3 length: 14 amino acids. CDR1 MNHNS and CDR2 SASEGT come from the germline V gene. V dropped 8 bases and J dropped 4 bases, with 18 bases sitting between them. The CDR3 DNA reads TGTGCCAGCCGCACCGGGACAAGTACATACGAGCAGTACTTC. It codes for CASRTGTSTYEQYF.

This clonotype was counted many times. This chain joins TRBV20-1 and TRBJ2-7, with no clear D. CDR3 length: 16 residues. CDR1 and CDR2 from the germline V gene are DFQATT and SNEGSKA (reference sequence). V was trimmed by 0 bases and J by 6 bases, leaving 21 bases between them. The CDR3 loop is CSARDEQVIGLGEQYF. The CDR3, as DNA: TGCAGTGCTAGAGATGAGCAGGTGATAGGCCTCGGCGAGCAGTACTTC.

This clonotype was detected many times. This rearrangement joins TRBV7-9 to TRBJ2-7; no clear D. V lost 1 base and J lost 6, with 13 bases in between. This CDR3 has 14 residues. CDR1 and CDR2 (germline): SEHNR, FQNEAQ (reference sequence). CDR3 in amino acids: CASSLDLQAGEQYF. The DNA for the CDR3 is TGTGCCAGCAGCTTAGATCTCCAGGCTGGCGAGCAGTACTTC. The full variable domain, with the rest looked up from reference TRBV7-9 and TRBJ2-7, is DTGVSQNPRHKITKRGQNVTFRCDPISEHNRLYWYRQTLGQGPEFLTYFQNEAQLEKSRLLSDRFSAERPKGSFSTLEIQRTEQGDSAMYLCASSLDLQAGEQYFGPGTRLTVT.

This clonotype has a count of ten or more. V is TRBV6-1 and J is TRBJ1-5; D not certain. Germline V gene sequence: CDR1 MNHNS, CDR2 SASEGT. The CDR3 contains 14 residues. Trimming cost V 2 bases and J 3 bases, with 8 bases left between them. CDR3 nucleotides: TGTGCCAGCAGTGAAAACCGTATCAATCAGCCCCAGCATTTT. The encoded protein is CASSENRINQPQHF.

Many counts were recorded for this clonotype. The J gene is TRBJ1-6, the V gene TRBV6-5; D ambiguous. CDR1 is MNHEY, CDR2 SVGAGI, per germline. CDR3 length: 17 amino acids. V was clipped by 3 bases and J by 7 bases, with 19 bases between them. The CDR3: CASSYSSVQGRNSPLHF. In DNA form, the CDR3 reads TGTGCCAGCAGTTATTCGAGTGTACAAGGACGCAATTCACCCCTCCACTTT.

This clonotype was found many times. The CDR3 here is CSATGVGTEAFF. In DNA, the CDR3 is TGCAGTGCTACAGGGGTAGGAACTGAAGCTTTCTTT. V is TRBV20-1 and J is TRBJ1-1; TRBD1 might be the D (6 bases). The germline gives CDR1 DFQATT, CDR2 SNEGSKA (reference sequence). Trimming cost V 4 bases and J 5 bases, with 11 bases left between them. The CDR3 contains 12 residues.

This clonotype occurred many times. The V and J genes are TRBV11-1 and TRBJ1-1; no clear D gene. The germline V gene encodes CDR1 SGHAT and CDR2 FQDESV (reference sequence). Deletions cut 7 bases from V and 1 base from J, with 22 bases between. The CDR3 is 17 residues long. This CDR3 is CASTLVWAYPENTEAFF. CDR3 sequence (DNA): TGTGCCAGCACCCTTGTCTGGGCTTACCCAGAGAACACTGAAGCTTTCTTT. Based on the CDR3 plus reference TRBV11-1 and TRBJ1-1, the full variable domain is EAEVAQSPRYKITEKSQAVAFWCDPISGHATLYWYRQILGQGPELLVQFQDESVVDDSQLPKDRFSAERLKGVDSTLKIQPAELGDSAMYLCASTLVWAYPENTEAFFGQGTRLTVV.

This clonotype came up many times. The genes are TRBV19 and TRBJ1-5, with 7 bases matching TRBD1. V lost 5 bases, J lost 4 bases, and 5 bases stayed unmatched. Germline V gene data show CDR1 as LNHDA and CDR2 as SQIVND (reference sequence). CDR3 size: 14 residues. CDR3 protein: CASSANRGNQPQHF. CDR3 nucleotides: TGTGCCAGTAGTGCCAACAGGGGAAATCAGCCCCAGCATTTT.

This clonotype was detected many times. This sequence joins TRBV29-1 and TRBJ2-7; the D is unclear. The CDR3 has 12 residues. Germline V gene sequence: CDR1 SQVTM, CDR2 ANQGSEA. Deletions cut 3 bases from V and 4 bases from J, with 10 bases between. CDR3 sequence: CSVEEDGYEQYF. Here the CDR3 DNA reads TGCAGCGTTGAGGAAGACGGATACGAGCAGTACTTC.

The sample holds many counts of this clonotype. The chain uses TRBV30 and TRBJ2-5, with 10 nucleotides matching TRBD2. The CDR3 sequence is 13 residues long. Losses at the gene ends were 1 base for V and 5 bases for J; bases not matched to a gene: 1. Looked up from germline, CDR1 is GTSNPN and CDR2 is SVGIG (reference sequence). CDR3 sequence reads: CAWSGAGGETQYF. In DNA, the CDR3 is TGTGCCTGGAGTGGAGCGGGGGGGGAGACCCAGTACTTC.

The chain joins TRBV5-1 to TRBJ1-1, with D tentatively TRBD1 (5 bases). The V gene's germline CDR1 is SGHRS and CDR2 YFSETQ. V lost 0 bases and J 0 bases, leaving 9 bases between the germline ends. The CDR3 is made up of 15 amino acids. The CDR3 DNA reads as TGCGCCAGCAGCTTGGTTGGGGGTGTGAACACTGAAGCTTTCTTT. Translated: CASSLVGGVNTEAFF.

This clonotype was recorded many times. The V call is TRBV12-3 or TRBV12-4, the J call TRBJ1-1; 8 bases align to TRBD1. This CDR3 comprises 15 residues. Germline trimming cut 6 bases from V and 3 bases from J; bases unmatched to any gene: 9. The CDR3 DNA reads as TGTGCCAGCAGCAAACTTCAGGGGGCTGACACTGAAGCTTTCTTT. It yields the protein CASSKLQGADTEAFF.

The sample holds many counts of this clonotype. This chain connects TRBV12-3 or TRBV12-4 to TRBJ1-2; TRBD1 is a possible D gene (6 bases). The CDR3 is made up of 15 amino acids. Trimming stripped 6 bases from V and 2 bases from J, with 16 bases between. The CDR3 loop is CASRSTGSGNYGYTF. Here the CDR3 DNA reads TGTGCCAGCAGATCCACAGGGTCAGGGAACTATGGCTACACCTTC.

This clonotype was detected many times. V usage is TRBV15 and J usage is TRBJ1-1, with D maybe TRBD1 (6 bases). The CDR3 runs 20 residues. Trimming took off 1 base at V and 4 bases at J, with 28 bases between the two ends. Germline loops: CDR1 LNHNV, CDR2 YYDKDF (reference sequence). In nucleotides, the CDR3 is TGTGCCACCAGCAGAGGACAAAGCAAGGCTACGGACAGTCACCGCACTGAAGCTTTCTTT. Protein: CATSRGQSKATDSHRTEAFF.

This clonotype was detected many times. The CDR3 DNA reads TGTGCCAGCTCCCGGAAGGGGCTCGGCTTTGAGGCCCTCCACTTT. Its translation: CASSRKGLGFEALHF. The chain is built from TRBV5-6 and TRBJ1-6; D may be TRBD1 (5 bases). The CDR3 has 15 residues. Trimming took 7 bases from V and 14 from J, leaving 25 bases between them. Germline V lookup: CDR1 SGHDT, CDR2 YYEEEE.

V is TRBV28 and J is TRBJ1-6; D is ambiguous. CDR1 and CDR2 (germline): MDHEN, SYDVKM. The CDR3 is 16 residues long. The V end was cut by 5 bases, the J end by 0 bases, with 11 bases between. DNA for the CDR3: TGTGCCAGCAGTCCGTCAATGAGCTCCTATAATTCACCCCTCCACTTT. It specifies CASSPSMSSYNSPLHF.

This clonotype was detected ten times or more. The chain links TRBV19 to TRBJ1-1; TRBD1 is a possible D gene (6 bases). Trimming took off 6 bases at V and 3 bases at J, with 14 bases between the two ends. The CDR3 extends over 14 amino acids. Germline loops: CDR1 LNHDA, CDR2 SQIVND (reference sequence). CDR3 sequence: CASRLGGLHTEAFF. The CDR3 nucleotides are TGTGCCAGTAGACTGGGGGGCCTGCACACTGAAGCTTTCTTT.

Many counts were recorded for this clonotype. The chain joins TRBV19 to TRBJ2-7; 9 bases fit TRBD1. V trimming: 3 bases; J trimming: 0 bases; junction bases outside the gene matches: 3. Per the germline V gene, CDR1 is LNHDA and CDR2 is SQIVND (reference sequence). This CDR3 is built from 15 residues. The CDR3 nucleotides are TGTGCCAGTAGTATCGGGACAGGGAGCTCCTACGAGCAGTACTTC. Amino acid sequence: CASSIGTGSSYEQYF.

The chain uses TRBV27 and TRBJ1-1, with D perhaps TRBD1 (5 bases). The CDR3 spans 14 residues. The ends were cut back, 1 base at V and 0 bases at J, with 6 bases in the middle. Per the germline V gene, CDR1 is MNHEY and CDR2 is SMNVEV (reference sequence). The CDR3: CASSLYRMNTEAFF. The CDR3 nucleotides are TGTGCCAGCAGTTTATACAGGATGAACACTGAAGCTTTCTTT.

The V gene is TRBV14, the J gene TRBJ2-5, with 7 bases fitting TRBD2. Germline CDR1 reads SGHDN; CDR2 reads FVKESK. V lost 6 bases, J lost 5 bases, and 6 bases stayed unmatched. The CDR3 consists of 13 residues. The CDR3 bases are TGTGCCAGCAGACGACTAGCAGCGGAGACCCAGTACTTC. This gives the protein CASRRLAAETQYF. The entire variable domain, with the rest obtained from reference TRBV14 and TRBJ2-5, is as follows: EAGVTQFPSHSVIEKGQTVTLRCDPISGHDNLYWYRRVMGKEIKFLLHFVKESKQDESGMPNNRFLAERTGGTYSTLKVQPAELEDSGVYFCASRRLAAETQYFGPGTRLLVL.

The J gene is TRBJ2-7, the V gene TRBV30; D ambiguous. The CDR3 consists of 15 residues. Germline CDR1 and CDR2: GTSNPN and SVGIG (reference sequence). Trimming removed 3 bases at V and 7 bases at J, with 22 bases between. For the CDR3, the DNA is TGTGCCTGGAGGGGTGCCAGCACCGGGCTCGGGGAGCAGTACTTC. This gives the protein CAWRGASTGLGEQYF. The whole variable domain, filled in from reference TRBV30 and TRBJ2-7, reads SQTIHQWPATLVQPVGSPLSLECTVEGTSNPNLYWYRQAAGRGLQLLFYSVGIGQISSEVPQNLSASRPQDRQFILSSKKLLLSDSGFYLCAWRGASTGLGEQYFGPGTRLTVT.

The J gene is TRBJ1-2, the V gene TRBV11-2; weak D call: TRBD1 (5 bases). V gave up 0 bases and J gave up 0 bases, with 14 bases separating them. This CDR3 is built from 17 residues. The germline V gene encodes CDR1 SGHAT and CDR2 FQNNGV. The CDR3 DNA sequence: TGTGCCAGCAGCTTAGATCGTGGACAAGAAGCTAACTATGGCTACACCTTC. It encodes CASSLDRGQEANYGYTF.

This clonotype showed up many times. The V gene is TRBV6-1, the J gene TRBJ2-5; D may correspond to TRBD1 or TRBD2 (6 bases each). V was pared by 8 bases and J by 3 bases, with 13 bases between. This CDR3 has 13 amino acids. CDR1 is MNHNS, CDR2 SASEGT, per germline. The CDR3 loop reads CASRRDMKETQYF. CDR3 sequence (DNA): TGTGCCAGCCGGAGGGACATGAAAGAGACCCAGTACTTC.

This clonotype was seen repeatedly, ten times or more. The genes are TRBV12-3 or TRBV12-4 and TRBJ2-4; TRBD2 is a possible D gene (5 bases). V shed 4 bases and J shed 0 bases, with 19 bases lying between them. CDR3 length: 18 amino acids. The CDR3 bases are TGTGCCAGCAGTTCCCGGTTCAGCGGCCAGCTAGCCAAAAACATTCAGTACTTC. This sequence encodes CASSSRFSGQLAKNIQYF.

This clonotype was seen more than once but under ten times. The chain employs TRBV9 and TRBJ2-3; TRBD2 is a possible D gene (5 bases). V was shortened by 3 bases and J by 6 bases, with 14 bases between the two germline ends. Germline V gene sequence: CDR1 SGDLS, CDR2 YYNGEE. The length of the CDR3 is 14 residues. CDR3 sequence: CASSASGTGDTQYF. The CDR3 coding sequence is TGTGCCAGCAGCGCCTCGGGAACCGGGGATACGCAGTATTTT.

This clonotype was recorded at least ten times. The chain recombines TRBV7-2 with TRBJ1-3; 7 bases are a match to TRBD1. Per germline, CDR1 SGHTA and CDR2 FQGNSA. CDR3 length equals 16 residues. Germline trimming cut 0 bases from V and 2 bases from J; bases unmatched to any gene: 4. CDR3 loop: CASSLAGGLAGNTIYF. DNA of the CDR3: TGTGCCAGCAGCTTAGCAGGGGGCCTAGCTGGAAACACCATATATTTT. Full variable domain (outside the CDR3, taken from reference TRBV7-2 and TRBJ1-3): GAGVSQSPSNKVTEKGKDVELRCDPISGHTALYWYRQSLGQGLEFLIYFQGNSAPDKSGLPSDRFSAERTGGSVSTLTIQRTQQEDSAVYLCASSLAGGLAGNTIYFGEGSWLTVV.

This clonotype was detected many times. The chain carries TRBV4-1 and TRBJ1-1; D unclear. The CDR3 sequence is 13 residues long. Trimming stripped 5 bases from V and 8 bases from J, with 15 bases between. In germline, CDR1 is MGHRA, CDR2 YSYEKL. The CDR3 nucleotides read TGCGCCAGCAGCATTGGACCCGGCAGGGAAGCTTTCTTT. Residues: CASSIGPGREAFF.

This clonotype was seen at least ten times. This sequence joins TRBV29-1 and TRBJ1-2; D is undetermined. This CDR3 contains 15 residues. Per germline, CDR1 SQVTM and CDR2 ANQGSEA. V shed 3 bases and J shed 3 bases, with 17 bases lying between them. The DNA for the CDR3 is TGCAGCGTTGAGGGTGCGACTGATATCTACTATGGCTACACCTTC. Its translation is CSVEGATDIYYGYTF.